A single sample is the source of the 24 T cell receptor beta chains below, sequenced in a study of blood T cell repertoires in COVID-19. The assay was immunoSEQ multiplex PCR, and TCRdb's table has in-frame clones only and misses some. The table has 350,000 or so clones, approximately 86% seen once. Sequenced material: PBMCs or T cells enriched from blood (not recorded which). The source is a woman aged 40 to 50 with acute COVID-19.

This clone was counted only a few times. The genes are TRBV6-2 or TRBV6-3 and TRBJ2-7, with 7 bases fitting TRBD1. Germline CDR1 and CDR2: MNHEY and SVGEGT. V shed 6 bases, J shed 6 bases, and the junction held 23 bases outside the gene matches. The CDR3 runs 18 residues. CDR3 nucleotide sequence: TGTGCCAGCAGCCCCGGGACGAAGGGGGCCCCAGTTCATATCGAGCAGTACTTC. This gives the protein CASSPGTKGAPVHIEQYF.

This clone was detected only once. The CDR3 DNA is TGTGCCAGCAGTTCCGGGACAGGGCGAGAAAAACTGTTTTTT. This translates into CASSSGTGREKLFF. V usage is TRBV28 and J usage is TRBJ1-4, with 9 bases identical to TRBD1. Germline values: CDR1 MDHEN, CDR2 SYDVKM. J gave up 8 bases and V 4 bases, and 5 bases lay outside the gene matches. This CDR3 is 14 amino acids long.

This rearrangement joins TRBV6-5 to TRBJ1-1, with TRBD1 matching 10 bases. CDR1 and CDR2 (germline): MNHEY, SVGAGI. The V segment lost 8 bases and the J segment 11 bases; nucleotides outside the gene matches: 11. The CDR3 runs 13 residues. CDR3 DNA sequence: TGTGCCAGCGCACGAACGACAGGGGGCTGGGCTTTCTTT. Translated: CASARTTGGWAFF.

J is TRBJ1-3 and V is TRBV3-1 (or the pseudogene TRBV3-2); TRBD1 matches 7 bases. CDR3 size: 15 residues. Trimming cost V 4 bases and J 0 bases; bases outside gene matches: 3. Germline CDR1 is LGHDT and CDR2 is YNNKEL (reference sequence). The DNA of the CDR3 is TGTGCCAGCAGCCGAGGGGGCCTCTCTGGAAACACCATATATTTT. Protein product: CASSRGGLSGNTIYF.

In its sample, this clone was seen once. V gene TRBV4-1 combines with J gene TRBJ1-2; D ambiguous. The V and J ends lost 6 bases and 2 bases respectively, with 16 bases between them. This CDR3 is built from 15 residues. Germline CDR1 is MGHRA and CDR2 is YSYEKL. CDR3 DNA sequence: TGCGCCAGCAGAGGCACTTGGACTGAGAACTATGGCTACACCTTC. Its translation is CASRGTWTENYGYTF.

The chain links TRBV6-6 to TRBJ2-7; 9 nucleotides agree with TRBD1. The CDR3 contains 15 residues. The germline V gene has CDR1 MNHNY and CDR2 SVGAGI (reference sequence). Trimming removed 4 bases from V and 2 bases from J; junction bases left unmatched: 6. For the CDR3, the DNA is TGTGCCAGCAGTTTCGGACAGGGGAAGACCTACGAGCAGTACTTC. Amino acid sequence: CASSFGQGKTYEQYF.

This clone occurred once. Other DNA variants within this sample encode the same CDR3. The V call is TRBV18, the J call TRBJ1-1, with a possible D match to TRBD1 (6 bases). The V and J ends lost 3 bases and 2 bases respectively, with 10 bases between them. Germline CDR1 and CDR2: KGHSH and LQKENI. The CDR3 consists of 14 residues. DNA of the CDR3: TGTGCCAGCTCACCGCGAGGGGGAAACACTGAAGCTTTCTTT. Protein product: CASSPRGGNTEAFF.

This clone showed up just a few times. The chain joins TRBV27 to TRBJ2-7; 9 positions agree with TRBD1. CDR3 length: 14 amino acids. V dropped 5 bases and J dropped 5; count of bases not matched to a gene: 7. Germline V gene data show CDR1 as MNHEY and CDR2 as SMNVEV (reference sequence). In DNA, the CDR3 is TGTGCCAGCAGTCCGGGACAGGGTTTCCACGAGCAGTACTTC. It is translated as CASSPGQGFHEQYF.

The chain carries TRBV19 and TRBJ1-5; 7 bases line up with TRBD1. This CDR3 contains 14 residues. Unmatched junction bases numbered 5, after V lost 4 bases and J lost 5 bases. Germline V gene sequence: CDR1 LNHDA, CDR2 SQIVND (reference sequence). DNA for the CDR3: TGTGCCAGTAGTACCCAGACAGGGTATCAGCCCCAGCATTTT. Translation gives CASSTQTGYQPQHF. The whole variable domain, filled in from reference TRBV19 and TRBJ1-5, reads DGGITQSPKYLFRKEGQNVTLSCEQNLNHDAMYWYRQDPGQGLRLIYYSQIVNDFQKGDIAEGYSVSREKKESFPLTVTSAQKNPTAFYLCASSTQTGYQPQHFGDGTRLSIL.

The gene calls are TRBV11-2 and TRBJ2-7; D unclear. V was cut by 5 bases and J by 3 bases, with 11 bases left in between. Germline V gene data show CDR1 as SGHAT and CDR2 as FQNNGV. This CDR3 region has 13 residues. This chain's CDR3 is CASSPRPGYEQYF. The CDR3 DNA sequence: TGTGCCAGCAGCCCCCGTCCGGGCTACGAGCAGTACTTC.

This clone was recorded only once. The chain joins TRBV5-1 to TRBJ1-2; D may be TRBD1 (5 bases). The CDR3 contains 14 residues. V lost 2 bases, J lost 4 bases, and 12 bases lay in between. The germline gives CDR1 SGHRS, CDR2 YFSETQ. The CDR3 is CASSFGEGFYGYTF. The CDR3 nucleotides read TGCGCCAGCAGCTTCGGGGAGGGGTTCTATGGCTACACCTTC.

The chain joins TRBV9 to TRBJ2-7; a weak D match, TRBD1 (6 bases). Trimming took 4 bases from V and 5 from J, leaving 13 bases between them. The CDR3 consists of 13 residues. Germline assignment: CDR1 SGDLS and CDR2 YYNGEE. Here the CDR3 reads CASSPWDIHEQYF. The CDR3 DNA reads TGTGCCAGCAGCCCCTGGGACATCCACGAGCAGTACTTC. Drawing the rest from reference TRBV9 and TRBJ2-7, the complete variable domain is DSGVTQTPKHLITATGQRVTLRCSPRSGDLSVYWYQQSLDQGLQFLIQYYNGEERAKGNILERFSAQQFPDLHSELNLSSLELGDSALYFCASSPWDIHEQYFGPGTRLTVT.

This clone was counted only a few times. CDR3 loop: CASSVASIAGAPGNTIYF. CDR3 sequence (DNA): TGTGCCAGCAGCGTAGCTTCAATAGCGGGAGCGCCTGGAAACACCATATATTTT. This rearrangement joins TRBV9 to TRBJ1-3; D is undetermined. V shed 0 bases and J shed 2 bases, with 18 bases lying between them. The CDR3 length is 18 residues. Germline V gene sequence: CDR1 SGDLS, CDR2 YYNGEE.

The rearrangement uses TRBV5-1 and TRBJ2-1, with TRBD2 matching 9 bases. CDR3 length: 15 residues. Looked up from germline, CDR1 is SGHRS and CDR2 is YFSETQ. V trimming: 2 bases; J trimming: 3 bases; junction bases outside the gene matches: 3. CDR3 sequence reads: CASSLASGVYNEQFF. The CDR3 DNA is TGCGCCAGCAGCTTAGCTAGCGGGGTCTACAATGAGCAGTTCTTC.

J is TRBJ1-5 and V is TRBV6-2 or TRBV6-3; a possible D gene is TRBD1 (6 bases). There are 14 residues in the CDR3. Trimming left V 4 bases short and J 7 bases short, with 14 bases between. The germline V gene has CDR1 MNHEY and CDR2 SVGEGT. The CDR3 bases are TGTGCCAGCAGTTTCGGATCGGACAGCCAGCCCCAGCATTTT. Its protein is CASSFGSDSQPQHF.

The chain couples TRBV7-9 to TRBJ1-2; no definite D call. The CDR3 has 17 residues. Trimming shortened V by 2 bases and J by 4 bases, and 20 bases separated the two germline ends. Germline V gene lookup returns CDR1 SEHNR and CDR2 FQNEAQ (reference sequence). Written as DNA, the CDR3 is TGTGCCAGCAGCTTATCAGAAACCAGCGCCCTGCGCTATGGCTACACCTTC. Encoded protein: CASSLSETSALRYGYTF. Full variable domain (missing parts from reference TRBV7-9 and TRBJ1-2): DTGVSQNPRHKITKRGQNVTFRCDPISEHNRLYWYRQTLGQGPEFLTYFQNEAQLEKSRLLSDRFSAERPKGSFSTLEIQRTEQGDSAMYLCASSLSETSALRYGYTFGSGTRLTVV.

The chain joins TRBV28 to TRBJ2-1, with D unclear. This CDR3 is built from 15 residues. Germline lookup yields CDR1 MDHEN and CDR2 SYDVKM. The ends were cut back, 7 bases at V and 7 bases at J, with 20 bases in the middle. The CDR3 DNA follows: TGTGCCAGCACTCTCGACAAGTGGCATGTTAATGAGCAGTTCTTC. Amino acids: CASTLDKWHVNEQFF.

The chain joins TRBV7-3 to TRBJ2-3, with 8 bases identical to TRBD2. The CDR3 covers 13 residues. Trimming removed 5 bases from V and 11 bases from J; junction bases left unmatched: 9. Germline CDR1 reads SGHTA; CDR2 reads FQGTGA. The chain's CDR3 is CASSVNLRGVQYF. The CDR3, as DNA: TGTGCCAGCAGCGTAAACTTGCGGGGGGTGCAGTATTTT. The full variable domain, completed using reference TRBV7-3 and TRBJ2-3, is GAGVSQTPSNKVTEKGKYVELRCDPISGHTALYWYRQSLGQGPEFLIYFQGTGAADDSGLPNDRFFAVRPEGSVSTLKIQRTERGDSAVYLCASSVNLRGVQYFGPGTRLTVL.

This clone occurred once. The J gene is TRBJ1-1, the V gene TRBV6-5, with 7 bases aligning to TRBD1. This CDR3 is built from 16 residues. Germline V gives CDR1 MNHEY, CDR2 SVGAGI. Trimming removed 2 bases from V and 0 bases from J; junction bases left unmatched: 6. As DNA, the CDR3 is TGTGCCAGCAGTTACGCCGAGACAGGGATGAACACTGAAGCTTTCTTT. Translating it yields CASSYAETGMNTEAFF.

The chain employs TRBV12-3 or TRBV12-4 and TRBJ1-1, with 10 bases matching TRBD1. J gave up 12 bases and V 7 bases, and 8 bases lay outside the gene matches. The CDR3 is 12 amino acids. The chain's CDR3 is CASTPTGGLTFF. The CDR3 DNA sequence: TGTGCCAGCACCCCGACAGGGGGCCTCACTTTCTTT.

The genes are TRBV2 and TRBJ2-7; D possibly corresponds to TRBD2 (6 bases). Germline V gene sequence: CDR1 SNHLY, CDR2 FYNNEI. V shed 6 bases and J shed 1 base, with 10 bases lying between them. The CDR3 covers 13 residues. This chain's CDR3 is CASSREQSYEQYF. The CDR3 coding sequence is TGTGCCAGCAGCCGGGAGCAGTCCTACGAGCAGTACTTC.

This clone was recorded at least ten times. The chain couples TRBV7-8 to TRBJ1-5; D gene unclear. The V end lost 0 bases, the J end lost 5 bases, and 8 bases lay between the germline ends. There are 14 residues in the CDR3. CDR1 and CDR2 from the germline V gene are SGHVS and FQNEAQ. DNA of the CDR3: TGTGCCAGCAGCTTAGCGCTCGGGGATCAGCCCCAGCATTTT. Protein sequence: CASSLALGDQPQHF.

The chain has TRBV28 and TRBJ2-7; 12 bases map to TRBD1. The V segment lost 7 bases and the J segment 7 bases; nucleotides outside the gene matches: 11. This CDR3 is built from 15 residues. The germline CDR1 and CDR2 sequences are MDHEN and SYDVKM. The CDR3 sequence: CASTGGGQGAGEQYF. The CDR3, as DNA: TGTGCCAGCACCGGGGGGGGACAGGGGGCTGGAGAGCAGTACTTC.

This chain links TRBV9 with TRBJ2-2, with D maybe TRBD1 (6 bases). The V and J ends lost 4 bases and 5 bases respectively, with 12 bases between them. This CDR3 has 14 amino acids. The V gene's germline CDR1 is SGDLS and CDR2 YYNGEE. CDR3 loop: CASSPGQMTGELFF. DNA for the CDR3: TGTGCCAGCAGCCCGGGACAAATGACCGGGGAGCTGTTTTTT. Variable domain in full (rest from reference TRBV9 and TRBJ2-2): DSGVTQTPKHLITATGQRVTLRCSPRSGDLSVYWYQQSLDQGLQFLIQYYNGEERAKGNILERFSAQQFPDLHSELNLSSLELGDSALYFCASSPGQMTGELFFGEGSRLTVL.